Described below is a single T cell receptor (beta chain) sequence and its context. This record belongs to a study of blood T cell repertoires in COVID-19. Study-wide context: Sources were T cells, B-cell-depleted T cells, or PBMCs; the material itself was cDNA or gDNA.

Using immunoSEQ multiplex PCR, the repertoire was profiled, and TCRdb retains in-frame clones only, with some absent. There are roughly 140,000 clones in the sample; roughly 80% occur only once, and roughly 8.3% lies in the top ten. V was shortened by 3 bases and J by 5 bases, with 16 bases between the two germline ends. Germline-derived CDR1 and CDR2 are LNHDA and SQIVND (reference sequence). The CDR3 is made up of 15 amino acids. V usage is TRBV19 and J usage is TRBJ1-1; possibly TRBD1 for D (5 bases). The sequencing sample was made of peripheral blood. The sequence derives from an elderly woman in a cohort sampled during active or convalescent COVID-19. CDR3 DNA sequence: TGTGCCAGTAGTATTTCGGGGGTTCGGGGGACTGAAGCTTTCTTT. Protein sequence: CASSISGVRGTEAFF.